This paragraph reports one T cell receptor beta chain. Original data processing: By means of reference gene primer amplification, nucleated cell counts were estimated. Data came from immunoSEQ multiplex PCR; TCRdb stores just in-frame clones and leaves some out. The V and J calls and clone size are taken from that table; D and trimming were inferred from the DNA. In the table there are about 160,000 clones, around 83% of which are singletons. This sample is part of a study of blood T cell repertoires in COVID-19. The CDR3 sequence is 13 residues long. Germline values: CDR1 LGHDT, CDR2 YNNKEL (reference sequence). After removal of 6 bases from V and 7 bases from J, the junction contained 0 bases not matched to a gene.

V usage is TRBV3-1 (or the pseudogene TRBV3-2) and J usage is TRBJ1-6, with 10 positions matching TRBD1. The sequence was collected from a woman aged 50 to 60 in a cohort exposed to, infected with or recovered from COVID-19 (not recorded which). The sequenced sample consisted of PBMCs or T cells enriched from blood (not recorded which). For the CDR3, the DNA is TGTGCCAGCAGGGACAGGGGGAATTCACCCCTCCACTTT. Translation: CASRDRGNSPLHF.